The clone carrying this T cell receptor beta chain was counted only a few times. The data were obtained in a study of blood T cell repertoires in COVID-19. This table comes from immunoSEQ multiplex PCR, and its TCRdb copy is limited to in-frame clones, with some not included. Found here are over 150,000 clones, more than 65% of them singletons; the top ten hold around 14%. Material: peripheral blood. The receptor comes from a human donor in a cohort sampled during active COVID-19.

CDR3 protein: CASSKDRVQKLFF. The CDR3 region has the DNA TGTGCCAGCAGCAAGGACAGGGTTCAAAAACTGTTTTTT. The chain links TRBV7-2 to TRBJ1-4; the match to TRBD1 covers 8 bases. V shed 5 bases, J shed 9 bases, and the junction held 5 bases outside the gene matches. Looked up from germline, CDR1 is SGHTA and CDR2 is FQGNSA. The CDR3 has 13 residues.